This TCR beta chain derives from a study of cytomegalovirus exposure and HLA in healthy donors. Study-level findings and limits: According to the study, 160 or so TCR beta chains were cytomegalovirus-associated. Across HLA loci, a later analysis found differing TCR association rates, with DRB1 most and HLA-C fewest.

As to this clone: What it binds is not known. Relative to the germline gene, one junction end is altered; a read error may explain this.

The CDR3 has 14 amino acids. Germline loops: CDR1 SGHAT, CDR2 FQNNGV. The study ran its PCR with 60 Vbeta and 13 Jbeta primers. Only in-frame clones appear in the TCRdb table, and some are missing; sequencing was by immunoSEQ multiplex PCR. The sample contains roughly 110,000 clones, 71% of which appear only once. Sample: PBMCs. The clonotype was recovered from a female donor in good health and CMV-seronegative. The chain uses TRBV11-2 and TRBJ2-7, with 7 nucleotides matching TRBD1. The CDR3 DNA reads TGTGCCAGCAGCTTAGGACAGGGCTCCAACGAGCAGTACTTC. Translated: CASSLGQGSNEQYF.